Following are 13 T cell receptor beta chains from one sample sequenced in a study of T cell repertoires in cytomegalovirus infection. TCRdb called the reads again in MiXCR, with one record for every CDR3 protein. The table records some 940,000 distinct CDR3 sequences, 25% to 40% of them present only once. Their cognate antigens are unknown. The sample in question was cultured CD8+ T cells from PBMCs, obtained from culture after CMV antigen stimulation. The receptors were gathered from a human donor in good health (CMV status not recorded). Some clones in this sample may be carry-over from other donors' samples.

This clonotype appeared many times. This chain links TRBV28 with TRBJ2-2; 8 nucleotides line up with TRBD2. Trimming took 2 bases from V and 4 from J; bases not matched to a gene: 3. CDR1 is MDHEN, CDR2 SYDVKM, per germline. The CDR3 is 15 amino acids. The CDR3 DNA reads as TGTGCCAGCAGTTTAGGCGGGGGGCCCACCGGGGAGCTGTTTTTT. Protein sequence: CASSLGGGPTGELFF.

This clonotype was detected a few times. The chain carries TRBV27 and TRBJ1-5; the D gene is possibly TRBD1 (6 bases). The CDR3 totals 14 residues. V dropped 6 bases and J dropped 0 bases, with 9 bases sitting between them. Germline V lookup: CDR1 MNHEY, CDR2 SMNVEV (reference sequence). CDR3 sequence (DNA): TGTGCCAGCAGACAGGGATATAGCAATCAGCCCCAGCATTTT. Protein sequence: CASRQGYSNQPQHF.

In this sample, this clonotype turned up many times. In DNA form, the CDR3 reads TGTGCCAGCGAGTCACCGGGACAGGGGGCGAAAGATACGCAGTATTTT. It encodes CASESPGQGAKDTQYF. The rearrangement uses TRBV7-2 and TRBJ2-3; 12 bases are a match to TRBD1. The CDR3 loop spans 16 amino acids. The germline V gene has CDR1 SGHTA and CDR2 FQGNSA. The V gene end was trimmed by 8 bases and the J gene end by 5 bases; junction bases not matched to a gene: 11. Supplemented by reference TRBV7-2 and TRBJ2-3, the full variable domain reads GAGVSQSPSNKVTEKGKDVELRCDPISGHTALYWYRQSLGQGLEFLIYFQGNSAPDKSGLPSDRFSAERTGGSVSTLTIQRTQQEDSAVYLCASESPGQGAKDTQYFGPGTRLTVL.

This clonotype was seen only a few times. The chain couples TRBV6-1 to TRBJ1-1; D is perhaps TRBD1 (5 bases). This CDR3 region has 13 residues. The V end lost 7 bases, the J end lost 2 bases, and 11 bases lay between the germline ends. CDR1 is MNHNS, CDR2 SASEGT, per germline. CDR3 sequence (DNA): TGTGCCAGCAAGGGGAGGGGAAACACTGAAGCTTTCTTT. Translated, it gives CASKGRGNTEAFF.

A remark on this clonotype: This may be a read error, as it is one base from a much larger clone. The chain is built from TRBV7-2 and TRBJ1-1, with TRBD1 matching 7 bases. The CDR3 has 15 amino acids. CDR1 and CDR2 from the germline V gene are SGHTA and FQGNSA. CDR3 sequence: CANSFLTGRDAEAFF. The CDR3 bases are TGTGCCAACAGCTTTTTGACAGGGAGGGATGCTGAAGCTTTCTTT.

The chain carries TRBV5-4 and TRBJ2-7; the match to TRBD1 covers 9 bases. Germline V lookup: CDR1 SGHNT, CDR2 YYREEE (reference sequence). Unmatched junction bases numbered 5, after V lost 2 bases and J lost 5 bases. The CDR3 runs 14 residues. Here the CDR3 DNA reads TGTGCCAGCAGCTTTGGACAGGGGACTAACGAGCAGTACGTC. The encoded protein is CASSFGQGTNEQYV.

The chain uses TRBV7-6 and TRBJ1-2; D may be TRBD1 (6 bases). The germline gives CDR1 SGHVS, CDR2 FNYEAQ. Trimming pared 0 bases from V and 4 bases from J, leaving 18 bases between. The CDR3 runs to 17 residues. As DNA, the CDR3 is TGTGCCAGCAGCTTAGCACCACCGGGACAAAAATTCTATGGCTACACCTTC. The encoded protein is CASSLAPPGQKFYGYTF.

This clonotype was detected a few times. CDR3 sequence reads: CASSIARDSNNQPQHF. In DNA, the CDR3 is TGTGCCAGTAGTATAGCCCGGGACAGCAACAATCAGCCCCAGCATTTT. V and J are TRBV19 and TRBJ1-5; 7 nucleotides agree with TRBD1. The CDR3 consists of 16 residues. V lost 1 base, J lost 3 bases, and 6 bases stayed unmatched. CDR1 and CDR2 from the germline V gene are LNHDA and SQIVND (reference sequence).

This chain links TRBV6-6 with TRBJ1-6, with D hard to call. Trimming removed 2 bases at V and 7 bases at J, with 6 bases between. The germline V gene encodes CDR1 MNHNY and CDR2 SVGAGI (reference sequence). The CDR3 totals 13 residues. The CDR3 region has the DNA TGTGCCAGCAGTTACGATCCGAATTCACCCCTCCACTTT. Amino acid sequence: CASSYDPNSPLHF.

A remark on this clonotype: A much larger clone sits a single nucleotide away, making a read error possible. The chain carries TRBV7-2 and TRBJ1-6, with unresolved D. Per germline, CDR1 SGHTA and CDR2 FQGNSA. The CDR3 loop spans 15 amino acids. The CDR3 coding sequence is TGTGCCAGCAGCTTTGGCGTGGGCTATACTTCACCCCTCCACTTT. Translation: CASSFGVGYTSPLHF.

The gene calls are TRBV27 and TRBJ1-4, with unresolved D. The CDR3 spans 14 residues. Between the trimmed V and J ends, which lost 5 bases and 8 bases, there was a span of 15 bases. Germline CDR1 is MNHEY and CDR2 is SMNVEV (reference sequence). The CDR3 spells CASSLRGVIEKLFF. The CDR3 nucleotides are TGTGCCAGCAGTCTCCGGGGTGTGATAGAAAAACTGTTTTTT.

The chain uses TRBV19 and TRBJ2-1; unclear D gene. V was cut by 5 bases and J by 1 base, with 9 bases left in between. The CDR3 totals 14 residues. The germline V gene has CDR1 LNHDA and CDR2 SQIVND (reference sequence). The chain's CDR3 is CASSLHPSYNEQFF. The CDR3, as DNA: TGTGCCAGTAGTCTCCATCCTTCCTACAATGAGCAGTTCTTC. Complete variable domain (other parts from reference TRBV19 and TRBJ2-1): DGGITQSPKYLFRKEGQNVTLSCEQNLNHDAMYWYRQDPGQGLRLIYYSQIVNDFQKGDIAEGYSVSREKKESFPLTVTSAQKNPTAFYLCASSLHPSYNEQFFGPGTRLTVL.

This clonotype was observed a handful of times. This chain uses TRBV10-3 with TRBJ2-3; D remains ambiguous. The germline gives CDR1 ENHRY, CDR2 SYGVKD. V shed 3 bases and J shed 0 bases, with 10 bases lying between them. The CDR3 runs 15 residues. In nucleotides, the CDR3 is TGTGCCATCAGTGAAGAGGATACTAGCACAGATACGCAGTATTTT. It codes for CAISEEDTSTDTQYF.